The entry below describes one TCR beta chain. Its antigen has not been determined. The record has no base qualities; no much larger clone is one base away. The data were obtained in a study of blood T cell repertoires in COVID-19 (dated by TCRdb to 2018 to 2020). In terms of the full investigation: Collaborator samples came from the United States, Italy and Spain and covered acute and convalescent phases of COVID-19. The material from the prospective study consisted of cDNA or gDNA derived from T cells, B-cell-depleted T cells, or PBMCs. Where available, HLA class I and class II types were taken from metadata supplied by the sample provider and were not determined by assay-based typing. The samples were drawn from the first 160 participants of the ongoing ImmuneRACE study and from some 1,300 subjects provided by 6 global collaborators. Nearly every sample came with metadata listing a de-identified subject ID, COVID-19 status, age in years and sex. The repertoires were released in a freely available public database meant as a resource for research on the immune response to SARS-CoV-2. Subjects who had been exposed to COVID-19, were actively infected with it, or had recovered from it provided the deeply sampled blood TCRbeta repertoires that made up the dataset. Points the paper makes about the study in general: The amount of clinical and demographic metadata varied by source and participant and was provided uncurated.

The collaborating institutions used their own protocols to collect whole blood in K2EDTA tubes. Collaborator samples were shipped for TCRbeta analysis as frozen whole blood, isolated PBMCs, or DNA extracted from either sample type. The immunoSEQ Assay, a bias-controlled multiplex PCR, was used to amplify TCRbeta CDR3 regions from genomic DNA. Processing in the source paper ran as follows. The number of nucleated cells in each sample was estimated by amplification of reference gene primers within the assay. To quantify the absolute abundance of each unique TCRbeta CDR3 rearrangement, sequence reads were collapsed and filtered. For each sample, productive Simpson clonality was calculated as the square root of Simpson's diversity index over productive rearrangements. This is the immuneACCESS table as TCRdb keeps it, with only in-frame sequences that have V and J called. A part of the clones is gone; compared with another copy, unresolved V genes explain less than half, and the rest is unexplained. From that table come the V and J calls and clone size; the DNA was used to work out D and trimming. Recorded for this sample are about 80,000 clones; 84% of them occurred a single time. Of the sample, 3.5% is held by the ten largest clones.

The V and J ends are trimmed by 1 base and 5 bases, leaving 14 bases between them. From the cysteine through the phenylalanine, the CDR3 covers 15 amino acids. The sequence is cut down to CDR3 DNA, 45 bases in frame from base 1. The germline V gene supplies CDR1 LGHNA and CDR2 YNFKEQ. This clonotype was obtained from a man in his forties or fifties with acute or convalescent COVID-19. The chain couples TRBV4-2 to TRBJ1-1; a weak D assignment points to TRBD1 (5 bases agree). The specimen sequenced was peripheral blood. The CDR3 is CASSQGEGTWTEAFF. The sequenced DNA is TGTGCCAGCAGCCAAGGGGAGGGGACGTGGACTGAAGCTTTCTTT.